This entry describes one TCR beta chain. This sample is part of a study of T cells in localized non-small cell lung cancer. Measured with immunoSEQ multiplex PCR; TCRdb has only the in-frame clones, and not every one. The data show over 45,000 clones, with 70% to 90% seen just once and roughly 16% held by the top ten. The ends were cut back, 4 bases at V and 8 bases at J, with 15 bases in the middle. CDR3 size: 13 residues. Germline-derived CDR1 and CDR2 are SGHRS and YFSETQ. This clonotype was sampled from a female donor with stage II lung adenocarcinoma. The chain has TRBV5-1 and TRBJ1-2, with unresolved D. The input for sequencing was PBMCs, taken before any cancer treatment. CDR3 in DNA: TGCGCCAGCAGCGAGGACTTTCGGGGAGGCTACACCTTC. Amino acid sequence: CASSEDFRGGYTF.